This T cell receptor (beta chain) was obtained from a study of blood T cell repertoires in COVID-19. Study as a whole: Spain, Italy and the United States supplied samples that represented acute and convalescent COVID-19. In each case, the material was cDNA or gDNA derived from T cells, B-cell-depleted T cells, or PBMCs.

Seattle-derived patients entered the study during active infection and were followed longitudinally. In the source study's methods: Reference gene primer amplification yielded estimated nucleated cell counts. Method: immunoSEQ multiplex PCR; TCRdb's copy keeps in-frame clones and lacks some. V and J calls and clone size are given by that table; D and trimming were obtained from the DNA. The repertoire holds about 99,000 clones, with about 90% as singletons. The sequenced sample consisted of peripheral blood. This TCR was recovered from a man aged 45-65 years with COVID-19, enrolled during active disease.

CDR3 amino acids: CASSTDRGGTEAFF. DNA of the CDR3: TGTGCCAGCAGCACCGACAGGGGAGGGACTGAAGCTTTCTTT. The chain joins TRBV11-2 to TRBJ1-1; TRBD1 agrees at 8 bases. CDR3 length: 14 residues. V was pared by 5 bases and J by 5 bases, with 7 bases of the junction left unmatched. Germline V gene sequence: CDR1 SGHAT, CDR2 FQNNGV. Using reference TRBV11-2 and TRBJ1-1 for the parts outside the CDR3, the full variable domain is EAGVAQSPRYKIIEKRQSVAFWCNPISGHATLYWYQQILGQGPKLLIQFQNNGVVDDSQLPKDRFSAERLKGVDSTLKIQPAKLEDSAVYLCASSTDRGGTEAFFGQGTRLTVV.